A single sample is the source of the 3 T cell receptor beta chains below, sequenced in a study of OX40 agonist ivuxolimab in advanced cancers. Assay: immunoSEQ multiplex PCR; the TCRdb copy retains only in-frame clones and omits some. The profile covers 30,000 or so clones, with 65% to 85% appearing a single time and 13% to 15% taken by the ten largest. The starting material was CD4+ or CD8+ T cells sorted from blood, obtained in a trial of the OX40 agonist ivuxolimab. These TCRs come from an adult with an advanced solid tumor such as melanoma, head and neck, liver or kidney cancer.

The genes are TRBV6-9 and TRBJ2-2; 8 bases match TRBD1. The CDR3 loop spans 17 amino acids. V trimming: 7 bases; J trimming: 4 bases; junction bases outside the gene matches: 14. CDR1 and CDR2 from the germline V gene are MNHGY and SVAAGI. Here the CDR3 reads CASTDKSTGAITGELFF. CDR3 coding DNA: TGTGCCAGCACCGACAAGTCGACAGGGGCGATCACCGGGGAGCTGTTTTTT.

The CDR3 sequence is CAWSSDRGDYGYTF. DNA of the CDR3: TGTGCCTGGAGTTCCGACAGGGGAGACTATGGCTACACCTTC. This sequence joins TRBV30 and TRBJ1-2; 8 nucleotides match TRBD1. Unmatched junction bases numbered 5, after V lost 2 bases and J lost 3 bases. There are 14 residues in the CDR3. CDR1 is GTSNPN and CDR2 is SVGIG in the germline V gene (reference sequence).

This clone was detected only a few times. The chain couples TRBV27 to TRBJ2-2; D is possibly TRBD1 or TRBD2 (5 bases each). The V end lost 4 bases, the J end lost 13 bases, and 19 bases lay between the germline ends. The CDR3 runs 14 residues. The germline V gene encodes CDR1 MNHEY and CDR2 SMNVEV (reference sequence). This chain's CDR3 is CASSSLRDLKSLFF. In nucleotides, the CDR3 is TGTGCCAGCAGTTCTCTCCGGGACCTCAAATCGCTGTTTTTT.